This T cell receptor beta chain was captured by sequencing in a study of regulatory T cells in long-lasting Graves disease. Sample time point: newly diagnosed GD, antithyroid drugs for less than 3 months. Researchers made the TCR library from RNA that was extracted from PBMCs. The CDR3 is 14 amino acids. Trimming left V 6 bases short and J 4 bases short, with 10 bases between. Library construction for TCR beta used iRepertoire HTBI primers and Arm-PCR of CDR3 regions. TCRdb fed the multiplex PCR reads into MiXCR, producing one record per CDR3 protein. The table lists approximately 350,000 distinct CDR3 sequences, over 15% of them singletons, with roughly 27% in the top ten. This clonotype turned up a few times. The data also belong to a second study, concerning T cells in Graves' hyperthyroidism and ophthalmopathy.

This receptor was obtained from a man aged 40-49 years with Graves disease. The sample in question was peripheral blood mononuclear cells (PBMCs), obtained at new diagnosis, from a patient treated with antithyroid drugs. V usage is TRBV12-3 or TRBV12-4 and J usage is TRBJ1-6; D is unresolved. The CDR3 loop reads CASSPDPYNSPLHF. CDR3 bases: TGTGCCAGCAGCCCCGACCCGTATAATTCACCCCTCCACTTT.